These 22 T cell receptor beta chains share one sample of origin, sequenced in a study of early T cells in non-severe SARS-CoV-2 infection. TCRdb re-analysed the 5' RACE reads in MiXCR, keeping a single row per CDR3 protein. The table shows about 56,000 distinct CDR3 sequences, with about 15% occurring only once. The source was whole blood, collected at baseline. Receptor source: an adult who was a healthcare worker with PCR-confirmed SARS-CoV-2 infection or an uninfected control (not recorded which).

The DNA of the CDR3 is TGTGCCAGCAGTTCGGGGACTGCTAACTATGGCTACACCTTC. Protein product: CASSSGTANYGYTF. The V call is TRBV6-6, the J call TRBJ1-2; a possible D gene is TRBD1 (5 bases). Germline V gene data show CDR1 as MNHNY and CDR2 as SVGAGI (reference sequence). V was cut by 4 bases and J by 0 bases, with 9 bases left in between. The CDR3 contains 14 residues.

This clonotype was seen a handful of times. CDR3 sequence: CASGQADGQPQHF. Written as DNA, the CDR3 is TGTGCCAGCGGACAGGCCGATGGGCAGCCCCAGCATTTT. The chain employs TRBV12-3 or TRBV12-4 and TRBJ1-5; TRBD1 agrees at 7 bases. This CDR3 contains 13 residues. The trim removed 8 bases at V and 7 bases at J, leaving 8 bases unmatched.

This clonotype was observed many times. The rearrangement links TRBV3-1 to TRBJ2-6; D gene ambiguous. Germline lookup yields CDR1 LGHDT and CDR2 YNNKEL (reference sequence). Trimming cost V 4 bases and J 4 bases, with 8 bases left between them. The CDR3 has 14 amino acids. The CDR3 sequence: CASSPVLGANVLTF. As DNA, the CDR3 is TGTGCCAGCAGCCCCGTATTAGGGGCCAACGTCCTGACTTTC.

This clonotype has more than one count but fewer than ten. This chain connects TRBV28 to TRBJ1-2; D is possibly TRBD1 (6 bases). The CDR3 covers 13 residues. Trimming removed 6 bases from V and 3 bases from J, with 11 bases in between. Germline CDR1 is MDHEN and CDR2 is SYDVKM. CDR3 residues: CASRLRTDYGYTF. DNA of the CDR3: TGTGCCAGCAGGTTAAGGACAGACTATGGCTACACCTTC.

This clonotype was counted at least ten times. V gene TRBV7-6 combines with J gene TRBJ2-7; D is ambiguous. Germline-derived CDR1 and CDR2 are SGHVS and FNYEAQ. CDR3 length equals 14 residues. The V and J ends lost 5 bases and 1 base respectively, with 12 bases between them. CDR3 loop: CASSPQTYSYEQYF. In DNA, the CDR3 is TGTGCCAGCAGCCCGCAGACGTATTCCTACGAGCAGTACTTC.

This clonotype was detected only a few times. The rearrangement links TRBV7-2 to TRBJ1-2, with D perhaps matching TRBD1 (6 bases). The CDR3 is made up of 13 amino acids. Trimming removed 6 bases from V and 2 bases from J, with 10 bases in between. CDR1 SGHTA and CDR2 FQGNSA come from the germline V gene. The CDR3 DNA reads as TGTGCCAGCAGTACAGGACAGAACTATGGCTACACCTTC. Translation gives CASSTGQNYGYTF.

The chain recombines TRBV5-1 with TRBJ2-3; 8 bases line up with TRBD2. The CDR3 is 14 residues long. V gave up 9 bases and J gave up 3 bases; unmatched junction bases: 9. Germline values: CDR1 SGHRS, CDR2 YFSETQ. The CDR3 DNA sequence: TGCGCCACCCGACTAGCGTGGTTAACAGATACGCAGTATTTT. This gives the protein CATRLAWLTDTQYF.

This clonotype was seen many times. The CDR3 here is CASSPTGNNEQFF. The CDR3 nucleotides are TGTGCCAGCAGCCCGACAGGGAACAATGAGCAGTTCTTC. This sequence joins TRBV7-6 and TRBJ2-1; TRBD1 matches at 7 bases. Germline V lookup: CDR1 SGHVS, CDR2 FNYEAQ. CDR3 length: 13 amino acids. The trim removed 5 bases at V and 5 bases at J, leaving 3 bases unmatched.

The sample holds many counts of this clonotype. The chain has TRBV6-6 and TRBJ1-5, with 7 bases aligning to TRBD1. This CDR3 is built from 16 residues. With V trimmed by 4 bases and J by 0 bases, 6 bases remained unmatched. CDR1 and CDR2 from the germline V gene are MNHNY and SVGAGI (reference sequence). The CDR3 sequence is CASSFRDSFSNQPQHF. CDR3 sequence (DNA): TGTGCCAGCAGTTTCCGGGACAGCTTTAGCAATCAGCCCCAGCATTTT.

The chain is built from TRBV7-8 and TRBJ2-2; unclear D gene. This CDR3 has 16 residues. Trimming took off 1 base at V and 0 bases at J, with 9 bases between the two ends. Germline assignment: CDR1 SGHVS and CDR2 FQNEAQ. CDR3 nucleotide sequence: TGTGCCAGCAGCTTAGGTACTGGGACGAACACCGGGGAGCTGTTTTTT. Translating gives CASSLGTGTNTGELFF.

This clonotype was found a few times. The chain uses TRBV20-1 and TRBJ2-7, with 9 bases that match TRBD1. V trimming: 3 bases; J trimming: 2 bases; junction bases outside the gene matches: 8. Germline V gene sequence: CDR1 DFQATT, CDR2 SNEGSKA (reference sequence). CDR3 length: 15 amino acids. Here the CDR3 reads CSASPPTGGTYEQYF. The CDR3, as DNA: TGCAGTGCTAGCCCCCCAACAGGGGGCACCTACGAGCAGTACTTC.

V is TRBV27 and J is TRBJ2-7, with a weak D call TRBD1 (5 bases). The length of the CDR3 is 13 residues. Trimming took 6 bases from V and 1 from J, leaving 10 bases between them. Germline V lookup: CDR1 MNHEY, CDR2 SMNVEV (reference sequence). CDR3 loop: CASRGLLSYEQYF. CDR3 DNA: TGTGCCAGCAGGGGGCTCTTGTCCTACGAGCAGTACTTC.

This clonotype has ten or more counts. The chain recombines TRBV19 with TRBJ2-7; D ambiguous. The CDR3 runs 13 residues. Trimming shortened V by 8 bases and J by 3 bases, and 14 bases separated the two germline ends. Germline assignment: CDR1 LNHDA and CDR2 SQIVND (reference sequence). CDR3 amino acids: CASQTQGGYEQYF. Here the CDR3 DNA reads TGTGCCAGTCAAACCCAAGGCGGCTACGAGCAGTACTTC.

A few counts support this clonotype. The rearrangement joins TRBV30 to TRBJ2-3; D not certain. V was trimmed by 1 base and J by 6 bases, leaving 11 bases between them. CDR3 size: 13 residues. Germline V CDR1 and CDR2: GTSNPN, SVGIG (reference sequence). This CDR3 reads CAWSGGFRDTQYF. For the CDR3, the DNA is TGTGCCTGGAGTGGTGGGTTTAGGGATACGCAGTATTTT.

This clonotype was seen more than once but under ten times. The chain combines TRBV2 with TRBJ1-1; D gene uncertain. Germline CDR1 and CDR2: SNHLY and FYNNEI. The CDR3 is 14 amino acids. V lost 8 bases to trimming and J lost 1 base, with 14 bases between them. CDR3 in DNA: TGTGCCAGCCGACGAGAAGGTGGGAACACTGAAGCTTTCTTT. Its translation: CASRREGGNTEAFF.

This chain joins TRBV11-1 and TRBJ2-1, with TRBD2 matching 8 bases. Unmatched junction bases numbered 4, after V lost 5 bases and J lost 1 base. The CDR3 loop spans 15 amino acids. Germline values: CDR1 SGHAT, CDR2 FQDESV (reference sequence). The CDR3 DNA reads TGTGCCAGCAGCGCGGGACTAGAATCCTACAATGAGCAGTTCTTC. Its translation: CASSAGLESYNEQFF.

This clonotype has at least ten counts. The chain has TRBV5-6 and TRBJ2-1; TRBD1 might be the D (5 bases). V shed 2 bases and J shed 6 bases, with 12 bases lying between them. Germline-derived CDR1 and CDR2 are SGHDT and YYEEEE. This CDR3 has 14 amino acids. The CDR3 sequence: CASSLRGILNEQFF. DNA for the CDR3: TGTGCCAGCAGCTTAAGGGGAATACTCAATGAGCAGTTCTTC.

The V and J genes are TRBV7-6 and TRBJ1-1; maybe TRBD1 (5 bases). This CDR3 spans 16 amino acids. Germline V gene sequence: CDR1 SGHVS, CDR2 FNYEAQ. V shed 2 bases and J shed 1 base, with 14 bases lying between them. CDR3 nucleotides: TGTGCCAGCAGCTTACAGTCGGTAGGGGAGAACACTGAAGCTTTCTTT. Translating gives CASSLQSVGENTEAFF.

The chain uses TRBV27 and TRBJ2-3, with 8 bases identical to TRBD1. Trimming cost V 4 bases and J 4 bases; bases outside gene matches: 13. Germline V CDR1 and CDR2: MNHEY, SMNVEV (reference sequence). The CDR3 sequence is 17 residues long. CDR3 amino acids: CASSSSDRGGFADTQYF. The CDR3 DNA follows: TGTGCCAGCAGTTCCAGCGACAGGGGAGGATTCGCAGATACGCAGTATTTT.

This clonotype appeared a few times. The chain couples TRBV18 to TRBJ2-6, with no clear D. The CDR3 is 16 residues long. The germline V and J ends were trimmed by 4 bases and 0 bases, with 10 bases remaining between them. Germline lookup yields CDR1 KGHSH and CDR2 LQKENI. The CDR3 spells CASSLGAASGANVLTF. The CDR3, as DNA: TGTGCCAGCTCACTCGGCGCGGCCTCTGGGGCCAACGTCCTGACTTTC. The full variable domain, with the rest looked up from reference TRBV18 and TRBJ2-6, is NAGVMQNPRHLVRRRGQEARLRCSPMKGHSHVYWYRQLPEEGLKFMVYLQKENIIDESGMPKERFSAEFPKEGPSILRIQQVVRGDSAAYFCASSLGAASGANVLTFGAGSRLTVL.

A few counts support this clonotype. The chain combines TRBV11-2 with TRBJ2-5; no definite D call. Germline values: CDR1 SGHAT, CDR2 FQNNGV. Trimming removed 5 bases from V and 5 bases from J, with 15 bases in between. The CDR3 has 14 residues. The CDR3 region is CASSRAGHGETQYF. The DNA for the CDR3 is TGTGCCAGCAGCAGAGCCGGGCACGGCGAGACCCAGTACTTC.

J is TRBJ2-1 and V is TRBV7-3, with a tentative D call TRBD2 (5 bases). Germline loops: CDR1 SGHTA, CDR2 FQGTGA. The germline V and J ends were trimmed by 2 bases and 2 bases, with 7 bases remaining between them. The CDR3 is 14 residues long. The CDR3 bases are TGTGCCAGCAGCTTATCGGGGACCTACAATGAGCAGTTCTTC. Protein product: CASSLSGTYNEQFF.